A selection of T cell receptor beta chains follows, all from one sample in a study of blood T cell repertoires in COVID-19. The repertoire was sequenced with immunoSEQ multiplex PCR; TCRdb's copy has only in-frame clones and lacks some. The repertoire holds around 270,000 clones, about 87% seen once, with less than 5% in the top ten. The specimen was peripheral blood. These receptors all stem from a man between 60 and 75 years old who had recovered from COVID-19. Each CDR3 is given with its conserved first and last residue. Each record gives: V gene, J gene, clone size, D gene, CDR3 DNA, CDR3 protein. The D gene is left open where the match is weak. Clone size is stated in some rows and not others, as once, few, many or a class when expanded.

v_call: TRBV6-5
j_call: TRBJ2-1
clone_size: -
d_call: TRBD2
cdr3_nt: TGTGCCAGCAGCACTAGCGGCGTTTACAATGAGCAGTTCTTC
cdr3_aa: CASSTSGVYNEQFF

v_call: TRBV14
j_call: TRBJ2-7
clone_size: -
d_call: TRBD1
cdr3_nt: TGTGCCAGCAGCCCACAGGGGTCGCCTACTTGGGACGAGCAGTACTTC
cdr3_aa: CASSPQGSPTWDEQYF

v_call: TRBV18
j_call: TRBJ1-2
clone_size: -
d_call: -
cdr3_nt: TGTGCCAGCCATGGAGAAGGGGGCTATGGCTACACCTTC
cdr3_aa: CASHGEGGYGYTF

v_call: TRBV15
j_call: TRBJ1-2
clone_size: few
d_call: -
cdr3_nt: TGTGCCACCAGCAGAGTACCCGAACAGGTAGCTAACTATGGCTACACCTTC
cdr3_aa: CATSRVPEQVANYGYTF

v_call: TRBV7-8
j_call: TRBJ1-1
clone_size: -
d_call: -
cdr3_nt: TGTGCCAGCAGCACCCAAATCAAGACAGGTAACACTGAAGCTTTCTTT
cdr3_aa: CASSTQIKTGNTEAFF

v_call: TRBV9
j_call: TRBJ1-2
clone_size: -
d_call: -
cdr3_nt: TGTGCCAGCAGCGTGGGGGCAGGGTATGGCTACACCTTC
cdr3_aa: CASSVGAGYGYTF

v_call: TRBV12-2
j_call: TRBJ2-7
clone_size: -
d_call: -
cdr3_nt: TGTGCAAGTCGCTCCACTGGACAGGGGTACGAGCAGTACTTC
cdr3_aa: CASRSTGQGYEQYF

v_call: TRBV19
j_call: TRBJ1-5
clone_size: -
d_call: TRBD1
cdr3_nt: TGTGCCACCGTTCAGGACACAGGGGTGAGCAATCAGCCCCAGCATTTT
cdr3_aa: CATVQDTGVSNQPQHF

v_call: TRBV11-2
j_call: TRBJ2-5
clone_size: -
d_call: -
cdr3_nt: TGTGCCAGCAGCTTGACTAGGCAAGAGACCCAGTACTTC
cdr3_aa: CASSLTRQETQYF

v_call: TRBV29-1
j_call: TRBJ1-1
clone_size: -
d_call: -
cdr3_nt: TGCAGCGTTGAAGCAGGGACTGAAGCTTTCTTT
cdr3_aa: CSVEAGTEAFF

v_call: TRBV4-2
j_call: TRBJ1-2
clone_size: once
d_call: TRBD1
cdr3_nt: TGTGCCAGCAGCCCTAGCGACAGGGACTTACTTGGCTACACCTTC
cdr3_aa: CASSPSDRDLLGYTF

v_call: TRBV7-9
j_call: TRBJ2-1
clone_size: -
d_call: -
cdr3_nt: TGTGCCAGCAGCCGTGGACAGATGAATGAGCAGTTCTTC
cdr3_aa: CASSRGQMNEQFF

v_call: TRBV4-2
j_call: TRBJ1-1
clone_size: few
d_call: -
cdr3_nt: TGTGCCAGCAGCCAAGTGAGACAGCTCCTGTTGGGTGAAGCTTTCTTT
cdr3_aa: CASSQVRQLLLGEAFF